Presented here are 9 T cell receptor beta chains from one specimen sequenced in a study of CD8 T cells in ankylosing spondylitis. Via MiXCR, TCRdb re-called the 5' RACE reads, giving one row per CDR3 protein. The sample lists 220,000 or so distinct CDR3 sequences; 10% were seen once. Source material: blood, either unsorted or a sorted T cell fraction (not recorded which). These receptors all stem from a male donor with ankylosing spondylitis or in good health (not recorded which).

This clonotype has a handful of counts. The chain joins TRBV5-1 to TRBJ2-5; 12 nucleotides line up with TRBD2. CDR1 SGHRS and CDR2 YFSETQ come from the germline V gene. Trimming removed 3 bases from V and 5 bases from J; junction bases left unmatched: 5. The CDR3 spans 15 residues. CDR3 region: CASSSTSGGGETQYF. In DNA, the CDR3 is TGCGCCAGCAGCTCGACTAGCGGGGGAGGTGAGACCCAGTACTTC.

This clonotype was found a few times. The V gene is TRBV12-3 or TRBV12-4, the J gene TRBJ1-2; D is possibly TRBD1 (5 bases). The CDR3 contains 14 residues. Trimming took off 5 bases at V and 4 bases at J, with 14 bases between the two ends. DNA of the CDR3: TGTGCCAGCAGTGCGGGGGGGAGCGGCTATGGCTACACCTTC. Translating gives CASSAGGSGYGYTF.

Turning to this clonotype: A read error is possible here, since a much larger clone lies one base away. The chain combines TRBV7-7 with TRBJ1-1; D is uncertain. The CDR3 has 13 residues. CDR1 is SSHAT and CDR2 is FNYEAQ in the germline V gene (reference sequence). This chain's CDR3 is CASSLSHNTEAFF. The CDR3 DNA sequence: TGTGCTAGCAGCTTAAGCCATAACACTGAAGCTTTCTTT.

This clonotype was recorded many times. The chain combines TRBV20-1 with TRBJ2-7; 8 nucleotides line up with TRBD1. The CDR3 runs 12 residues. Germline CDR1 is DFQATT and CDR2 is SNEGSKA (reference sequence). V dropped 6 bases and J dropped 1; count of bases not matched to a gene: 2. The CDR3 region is CSAGQESYEQYF. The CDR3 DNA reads TGCAGTGCGGGACAGGAGTCCTACGAGCAGTACTTC.

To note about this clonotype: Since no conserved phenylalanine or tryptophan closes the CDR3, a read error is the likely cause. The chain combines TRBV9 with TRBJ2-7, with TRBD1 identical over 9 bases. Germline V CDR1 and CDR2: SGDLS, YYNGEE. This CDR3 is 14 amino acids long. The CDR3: CASSVAQGAYVQYI. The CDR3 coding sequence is TGTGCCAGCAGCGTGGCACAGGGGGCCTACGTGCAGTACATC.

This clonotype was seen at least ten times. The CDR3 coding sequence is TGCAGTGCTAGGGTGCAGGTGAAATCCAATGAGCAGTTCTTC. It encodes CSARVQVKSNEQFF. The chain is built from TRBV20-1 and TRBJ2-1; no clear D gene. The CDR3 is 14 residues long. Germline CDR1 is DFQATT and CDR2 is SNEGSKA (reference sequence). The ends were cut back, 3 bases at V and 6 bases at J, with 15 bases in the middle.

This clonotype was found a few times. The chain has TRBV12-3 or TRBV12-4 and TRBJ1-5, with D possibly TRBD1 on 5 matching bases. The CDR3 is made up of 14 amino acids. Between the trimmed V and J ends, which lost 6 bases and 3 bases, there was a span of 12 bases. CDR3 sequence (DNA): TGTGCCAGCAGAACAGACAGTCACAATCAGCCCCAGCATTTT. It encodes CASRTDSHNQPQHF.

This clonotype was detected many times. The CDR3 DNA follows: TGCAGTGCTAGGTCCGGACAGGGGGAACATGGCTACACCTTC. This codes for CSARSGQGEHGYTF. This chain uses TRBV20-1 with TRBJ1-2, with 10 bases identical to TRBD1. The CDR3 has 14 residues. In germline, CDR1 is DFQATT, CDR2 SNEGSKA (reference sequence). V trimming: 3 bases; J trimming: 6 bases; junction bases outside the gene matches: 7.

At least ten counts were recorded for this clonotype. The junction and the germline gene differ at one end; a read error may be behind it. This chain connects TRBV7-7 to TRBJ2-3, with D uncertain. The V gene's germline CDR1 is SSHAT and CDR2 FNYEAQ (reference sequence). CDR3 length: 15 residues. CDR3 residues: CASSLGFGSTDTQYF. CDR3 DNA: TGTGCTAGCAGCTTAGGGTTCGGGAGCACAGATACGCAGTATTTT. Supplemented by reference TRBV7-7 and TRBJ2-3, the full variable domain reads GAGVSQSPRYKVTKRGQDVTLRCDPISSHATLYWYQQALGQGPEFLTYFNYEAQPDKSGLPSDRFSAERPEGSISTLTIQRTEQRDSAMYRCASSLGFGSTDTQYFGPGTRLTVL.